This is a list of T cell receptor beta chains from one sample in a study of T cell clonotyping in hematopoietic cell transplantation. This table comes from immunoSEQ multiplex PCR, and its TCRdb copy is limited to in-frame clones, with some not included. The repertoire holds roughly 11,000 clones, with approximately 92% as singletons. This specimen consisted of peripheral blood mononuclear cells, obtained before stem cell transplant. Every receptor here comes from a middle-aged woman with acute myeloid leukemia. Some clones in this sample may be carry-over from other donors' samples. Each CDR3 is given with its conserved first and last residue. Each record gives: clone size, D gene, V gene, J gene, CDR3 protein, CDR3 DNA. A D gene is named only where the DNA matches it firmly. For some rows the clone size is stated as once, few or many, or as a class when expanded; others skip it.

clone_size: NA
d_call: NA
v_call: TRBV15
j_call: TRBJ2-3
cdr3_aa: CATSRDLAGNTDTQYF
cdr3_nt: TGTGCCACCAGCAGAGATTTGGCAGGGAACACAGATACGCAGTATTTT

clone_size: NA
d_call: TRBD1
v_call: TRBV10-3
j_call: TRBJ2-5
cdr3_aa: CAISYGQGASETQYF
cdr3_nt: TGTGCCATCAGCTACGGACAGGGGGCATCAGAGACCCAGTACTTC

clone_size: NA
d_call: TRBD1
v_call: TRBV19
j_call: TRBJ1-1
cdr3_aa: CASSIDGRQGKAFF
cdr3_nt: TGTGCCAGTAGTATAGACGGAAGACAGGGTAAAGCTTTCTTT

clone_size: NA
d_call: NA
v_call: TRBV7-9
j_call: TRBJ1-1
cdr3_aa: CASSRKGGIAEAFF
cdr3_nt: TGTGCCAGCAGCCGAAAAGGGGGTATTGCTGAAGCTTTCTTT

clone_size: NA
d_call: TRBD2
v_call: TRBV7-6
j_call: TRBJ2-3
cdr3_aa: CASTGLAGPVDTQYF
cdr3_nt: TGTGCCAGCACGGGACTAGCGGGACCGGTCGATACGCAGTATTTT

clone_size: NA
d_call: TRBD1
v_call: TRBV7-6
j_call: TRBJ2-1
cdr3_aa: CASSLAGWTGEYEQFF
cdr3_nt: TGTGCCAGCAGCTTAGCGGGCTGGACAGGGGAATATGAGCAGTTCTTC

clone_size: NA
d_call: NA
v_call: TRBV5-8
j_call: TRBJ2-7
cdr3_aa: CASSLDTSYEQYF
cdr3_nt: TGTGCCAGCAGCTTGGACACCTCCTACGAGCAGTACTTC

clone_size: NA
d_call: TRBD2
v_call: TRBV4-1
j_call: TRBJ2-1
cdr3_aa: CASSRGGASEQFF
cdr3_nt: TGCGCCAGCAGTCGGGGAGGGGCAAGTGAGCAGTTCTTC

clone_size: NA
d_call: NA
v_call: TRBV9
j_call: TRBJ2-7
cdr3_aa: CASSVGTGTYEQYF
cdr3_nt: TGTGCCAGCAGCGTAGGAACGGGAACCTACGAGCAGTACTTC

clone_size: NA
d_call: NA
v_call: TRBV15
j_call: TRBJ1-4
cdr3_aa: CATSRLGVATNEKLFF
cdr3_nt: TGTGCCACCAGCAGACTTGGGGTTGCAACTAATGAAAAACTGTTTTTT

clone_size: few
d_call: TRBD1
v_call: TRBV16
j_call: TRBJ1-2
cdr3_aa: CASSQSVTGVGYTF
cdr3_nt: TGTGCCAGCAGCCAATCGGTTACAGGGGTTGGCTACACCTTC

clone_size: NA
d_call: NA
v_call: TRBV5-1
j_call: TRBJ2-1
cdr3_aa: CASSFTHNEQFF
cdr3_nt: TGCGCCAGCAGCTTTACTCACAATGAGCAGTTCTTC

clone_size: NA
d_call: TRBD2
v_call: TRBV2
j_call: TRBJ2-7
cdr3_aa: CASLVARGGYEQYF
cdr3_nt: TGTGCCAGCCTCGTAGCGCGGGGGGGGTACGAGCAGTACTTC

clone_size: NA
d_call: NA
v_call: TRBV16
j_call: TRBJ2-7
cdr3_aa: CASSQLSAEQYF
cdr3_nt: TGTGCCAGCAGCCAATTGTCGGCCGAGCAGTACTTC

clone_size: once
d_call: NA
v_call: TRBV9
j_call: TRBJ2-7
cdr3_aa: CASSGGSGLVQYF
cdr3_nt: TGTGCCAGCAGCGGGGGATCTGGTTTGGTGCAGTACTTC

clone_size: NA
d_call: TRBD1
v_call: TRBV11-2
j_call: TRBJ2-1
cdr3_aa: CASRTTGTGNEQFF
cdr3_nt: TGTGCCAGCAGAACAACCGGGACAGGCAATGAGCAGTTCTTC

clone_size: NA
d_call: NA
v_call: TRBV5-1
j_call: TRBJ2-1
cdr3_aa: CASSFNNEQFF
cdr3_nt: TGCGCCAGCAGCTTCAACAATGAGCAGTTCTTC

clone_size: NA
d_call: NA
v_call: TRBV4-3
j_call: TRBJ1-1
cdr3_aa: CASSLSNMNTEAFF
cdr3_nt: TGCGCCAGCAGCCTAAGTAACATGAACACTGAAGCTTTCTTT

clone_size: NA
d_call: NA
v_call: TRBV5-8
j_call: TRBJ2-4
cdr3_aa: CASSLMGPAKNIQYF
cdr3_nt: TGTGCCAGCAGCTTGATGGGGCCCGCCAAAAACATTCAGTACTTC

clone_size: NA
d_call: TRBD1
v_call: TRBV19
j_call: TRBJ2-5
cdr3_aa: CASSIARGPWETQYF
cdr3_nt: TGTGCCAGTAGTATCGCCAGGGGGCCGTGGGAGACCCAGTACTTC

clone_size: NA
d_call: TRBD2
v_call: TRBV6-5
j_call: TRBJ2-1
cdr3_aa: CASSSSRGDSYNEQFF
cdr3_nt: TGTGCCAGCAGTTCATCGCGGGGGGACTCCTACAATGAGCAGTTCTTC

clone_size: NA
d_call: TRBD2
v_call: TRBV5-3
j_call: TRBJ2-2
cdr3_aa: CARSLKTSGRNTGELFF
cdr3_nt: TGTGCCAGAAGCTTAAAGACTAGCGGGAGGAACACCGGGGAGCTGTTTTTT

clone_size: NA
d_call: NA
v_call: TRBV6-6
j_call: TRBJ1-1
cdr3_aa: CASGSYQNTEAFF
cdr3_nt: TGTGCCAGTGGAAGCTACCAAAACACTGAAGCTTTCTTT

clone_size: NA
d_call: TRBD2
v_call: TRBV19
j_call: TRBJ2-1
cdr3_aa: CASSARTSGRIYEQFF
cdr3_nt: TGTGCCAGTAGTGCACGGACTAGCGGGAGAATCTATGAGCAGTTCTTC

clone_size: NA
d_call: NA
v_call: TRBV7-9
j_call: TRBJ2-5
cdr3_aa: CASSLVQGMGTQYF
cdr3_nt: TGTGCCAGCAGCTTAGTTCAGGGGATGGGGACCCAGTACTTC

clone_size: NA
d_call: NA
v_call: TRBV19
j_call: TRBJ2-3
cdr3_aa: CASRIAASTDTQYF
cdr3_nt: TGTGCCAGTAGAATAGCGGCTAGCACAGATACGCAGTATTTT

clone_size: NA
d_call: NA
v_call: TRBV5-1
j_call: TRBJ2-1
cdr3_aa: CASSYDSPITAEQFF
cdr3_nt: TGCGCCAGCAGCTACGACAGTCCTATCACGGCCGAGCAGTTCTTC

clone_size: NA
d_call: TRBD2
v_call: TRBV7-9
j_call: TRBJ2-1
cdr3_aa: CASSLPSLLAGGGNEQFF
cdr3_nt: TGTGCCAGCAGCTTACCGAGCCTTCTAGCGGGAGGGGGCAATGAGCAGTTCTTC

clone_size: NA
d_call: TRBD2
v_call: TRBV9
j_call: TRBJ2-7
cdr3_aa: CASSQGGSGSDEQYF
cdr3_nt: TGTGCCAGCAGCCAGGGGGGTAGCGGGAGTGACGAGCAGTACTTC

clone_size: NA
d_call: TRBD1
v_call: TRBV19
j_call: TRBJ2-6
cdr3_aa: CASSQQGPGSGANVLTF
cdr3_nt: TGTGCCAGTAGTCAACAGGGGCCCGGTTCTGGGGCCAACGTCCTGACTTTC

clone_size: NA
d_call: NA
v_call: TRBV25-1
j_call: TRBJ1-1
cdr3_aa: CASSDSWIANTEAFF
cdr3_nt: TGTGCCAGCAGTGATTCTTGGATAGCGAACACTGAAGCTTTCTTT

clone_size: NA
d_call: TRBD1
v_call: TRBV19
j_call: TRBJ2-5
cdr3_aa: CASSIQGVETQYF
cdr3_nt: TGTGCCAGTAGTATACAGGGGGTTGAGACCCAGTACTTC

clone_size: NA
d_call: TRBD2
v_call: TRBV5-1
j_call: TRBJ2-2
cdr3_aa: CASSLQWAGAGELFF
cdr3_nt: TGCGCCAGCAGCTTGCAGTGGGCGGGAGCCGGGGAGCTGTTTTTT

clone_size: NA
d_call: TRBD1
v_call: TRBV30
j_call: TRBJ2-7
cdr3_aa: CAPSETGDYEQYF
cdr3_nt: TGTGCCCCCTCAGAGACAGGGGACTACGAGCAGTACTTC

clone_size: NA
d_call: NA
v_call: TRBV7-6
j_call: TRBJ2-1
cdr3_aa: CASSPVVGGEQFF
cdr3_nt: TGTGCCAGCAGCCCAGTTGTGGGCGGTGAGCAGTTCTTC

clone_size: NA
d_call: NA
v_call: TRBV6-1
j_call: TRBJ1-2
cdr3_aa: CASSVGQGYGYTF
cdr3_nt: TGTGCCAGCAGTGTGGGACAAGGCTATGGCTACACCTTC

clone_size: NA
d_call: TRBD2
v_call: TRBV19
j_call: TRBJ2-7
cdr3_aa: CASSIGVAGTSLSEQYF
cdr3_nt: TGTGCCAGTAGTATAGGCGTCGCCGGGACTAGTCTCTCCGAGCAGTACTTC

clone_size: NA
d_call: NA
v_call: TRBV29-1
j_call: TRBJ2-7
cdr3_aa: CSVEVGPEQYF
cdr3_nt: TGCAGCGTTGAAGTGGGGCCCGAGCAGTACTTC

clone_size: NA
d_call: TRBD2
v_call: TRBV7-2
j_call: TRBJ2-7
cdr3_aa: CASSRTSDYEQYF
cdr3_nt: TGTGCCAGCAGCCGGACTAGCGACTACGAGCAGTACTTC

clone_size: NA
d_call: NA
v_call: TRBV7-9
j_call: TRBJ2-4
cdr3_aa: CASSWGDSGPLAKNIQYF
cdr3_nt: TGTGCCAGCAGCTGGGGGGACTCAGGGCCTCTTGCCAAAAACATTCAGTACTTC

clone_size: NA
d_call: NA
v_call: TRBV5-6
j_call: TRBJ2-5
cdr3_aa: CASSLGQVKETQYF
cdr3_nt: TGTGCCAGCAGCTTGGGGCAGGTGAAAGAGACCCAGTACTTC

clone_size: NA
d_call: NA
v_call: TRBV19
j_call: TRBJ1-1
cdr3_aa: CASRQNTEAFF
cdr3_nt: TGTGCCAGCCGTCAAAACACTGAAGCTTTCTTT

clone_size: NA
d_call: NA
v_call: TRBV7-9
j_call: TRBJ1-5
cdr3_aa: CASSSTGTNQPQHF
cdr3_nt: TGTGCCAGCAGCTCGACAGGAACTAATCAGCCCCAGCATTTT

clone_size: few
d_call: NA
v_call: TRBV19
j_call: TRBJ2-7
cdr3_aa: CASSIEARGFYEQYF
cdr3_nt: TGTGCCAGTAGTATAGAGGCCCGCGGCTTCTACGAGCAGTACTTC

clone_size: NA
d_call: TRBD2
v_call: TRBV18
j_call: TRBJ2-3
cdr3_aa: CASSAILAGSTDTQYF
cdr3_nt: TGTGCCAGCTCAGCCATACTAGCGGGAAGCACAGATACGCAGTATTTT

clone_size: NA
d_call: NA
v_call: TRBV7-8
j_call: TRBJ2-1
cdr3_aa: CASSGLFGVANPTNEQFF
cdr3_nt: TGTGCCAGCAGCGGATTATTTGGGGTCGCCAATCCAACTAATGAGCAGTTCTTC

clone_size: NA
d_call: NA
v_call: TRBV19
j_call: TRBJ2-5
cdr3_aa: CASSTGTLQETQYF
cdr3_nt: TGTGCCAGTAGTACGGGGACACTACAAGAGACCCAGTACTTC

clone_size: NA
d_call: TRBD1
v_call: TRBV29-1
j_call: TRBJ1-1
cdr3_aa: CSVWTGVNTEAFF
cdr3_nt: TGCAGCGTCTGGACAGGGGTGAACACTGAAGCTTTCTTT

clone_size: NA
d_call: TRBD2
v_call: TRBV12-5
j_call: TRBJ2-2
cdr3_aa: CASGLGLAGPNTGELFF
cdr3_nt: TGTGCTAGTGGTTTGGGACTAGCGGGACCGAACACCGGGGAGCTGTTTTTT

clone_size: NA
d_call: TRBD2
v_call: TRBV12-5
j_call: TRBJ2-6
cdr3_aa: CASGLYSLGGRVPGANVLTF
cdr3_nt: TGTGCTAGTGGTTTGTACTCACTTGGAGGGAGGGTTCCTGGGGCCAACGTCCTGACTTTC

clone_size: NA
d_call: NA
v_call: TRBV11-2
j_call: TRBJ2-1
cdr3_aa: CASSLERGARYEQFF
cdr3_nt: TGTGCCAGCAGCTTAGAGAGGGGGGCGAGGTATGAGCAGTTCTTC

clone_size: NA
d_call: TRBD1
v_call: TRBV2
j_call: TRBJ2-2
cdr3_aa: CASRGQGGLGTGGLFF
cdr3_nt: TGTGCCAGCAGGGGACAGGGGGGTCTTGGCACCGGGGGGCTGTTTTTT

clone_size: NA
d_call: NA
v_call: TRBV7-6
j_call: TRBJ1-2
cdr3_aa: CASSPDLGLIYGYTF
cdr3_nt: TGTGCCAGCAGCCCCGACTTAGGACTGATCTATGGCTACACCTTC